What follows are 18 T cell receptor beta chains derived from one specimen sequenced in a study of blood T cell repertoires in COVID-19. The repertoire was sequenced with immunoSEQ multiplex PCR; TCRdb's copy has only in-frame clones and lacks some. Of about 210,000 clones listed, 88% are singletons. Input material: peripheral blood. The receptors were gathered from a man in his sixties or seventies with acute or convalescent COVID-19.

The chain links TRBV28 to TRBJ1-2; 7 bases are a match to TRBD1. The V and J ends lost 6 bases and 4 bases, in that order; junction bases with no gene match: 8. Germline CDR1 reads MDHEN; CDR2 reads SYDVKM. The CDR3 is made up of 14 amino acids. The CDR3 spells CASRARDRSYGYTF. CDR3 DNA: TGTGCCAGCAGAGCACGGGACAGAAGCTATGGCTACACCTTC.

This chain links TRBV5-1 with TRBJ1-1, with TRBD1 matching over 10 bases. The CDR3 consists of 15 residues. With 3 bases clipped from V and 4 bases from J, the junction kept 6 bases outside the gene matches. CDR1 SGHRS and CDR2 YFSETQ come from the germline V gene. DNA of the CDR3: TGCGCCAGCAGCTCGGGGACAGGGGTGACCACTGAAGCTTTCTTT. This gives the protein CASSSGTGVTTEAFF.

The chain has TRBV18 and TRBJ1-3, with TRBD1 matching 9 bases. This CDR3 has 16 residues. Trimming removed 2 bases from V and 1 base from J; junction bases left unmatched: 3. Germline-derived CDR1 and CDR2 are KGHSH and LQKENI. CDR3 DNA sequence: TGTGCCAGCTCACCAGGGGGACAGGGATCTGGAAACACCATATATTTT. Translation gives CASSPGGQGSGNTIYF.

This rearrangement joins TRBV19 to TRBJ1-5; a possible D gene is TRBD1 (6 bases). The CDR3 sequence is 13 residues long. In germline, CDR1 is LNHDA, CDR2 SQIVND (reference sequence). V dropped 5 bases and J dropped 1 base, with 6 bases sitting between them. DNA of the CDR3: TGTGCCAGTAGTCAGGGGAGCAATCAGCCCCAGCATTTT. Translation: CASSQGSNQPQHF.

The chain recombines TRBV24-1 with TRBJ2-3, with 12 bases fitting TRBD2. Germline loops: CDR1 KGHDR, CDR2 SFDVKD. V gave up 2 bases and J gave up 6 bases; unmatched junction bases: 5. The CDR3 covers 16 residues. CDR3 DNA sequence: TGTGCCACCAGTGATTCTCTAGCGGGAGGGTTGGATACGCAGTATTTT. It encodes CATSDSLAGGLDTQYF.

J is TRBJ1-1 and V is TRBV6-5; no clear D gene. Germline V gene data show CDR1 as MNHEY and CDR2 as SVGAGI. V lost 6 bases to trimming and J lost 6 bases, with 17 bases between them. The length of the CDR3 is 14 residues. CDR3 residues: CASRQPEVFAEAFF. CDR3 bases: TGTGCCAGCAGGCAGCCTGAGGTTTTCGCTGAAGCTTTCTTT.

V usage is TRBV5-4 and J usage is TRBJ2-1; 8 bases line up with TRBD2. Per germline, CDR1 SGHNT and CDR2 YYREEE (reference sequence). V lost 4 bases, J lost 6 bases, and 12 bases stayed unmatched. The CDR3 covers 16 residues. The CDR3 DNA follows: TGTGCCAGCAGCCCGGGTGGAGCGGGAGCTCGCAATGAGCAGTTCTTC. Protein product: CASSPGGAGARNEQFF.

The chain carries TRBV3-1 (or the pseudogene TRBV3-2) and TRBJ1-5; D possibly corresponds to TRBD1 (5 bases). The CDR3 runs 15 residues. Trimming took 1 base from V and 3 from J, leaving 10 bases between them. Germline-derived CDR1 and CDR2 are LGHDT and YNNKEL (reference sequence). The CDR3 sequence is CASSQGGMTNQPQHF. The CDR3 coding sequence is TGTGCCAGCAGCCAAGGGGGCATGACCAATCAGCCCCAGCATTTT.

This sequence joins TRBV13 and TRBJ1-1; unclear D gene. CDR1 and CDR2 (germline): PRHDT, FYEKMQ (reference sequence). The CDR3 covers 14 residues. Trimming cost V 0 bases and J 7 bases, with 12 bases left between them. The CDR3 spells CASSLGLIKREAFF. The DNA of the CDR3 is TGTGCCAGCAGCTTAGGCCTAATCAAACGTGAAGCTTTCTTT. Full variable domain (missing parts from reference TRBV13 and TRBJ1-1): AAGVIQSPRHLIKEKRETATLKCYPIPRHDTVYWYQQGPGQDPQFLISFYEKMQSDKGSIPDRFSAQQFSDYHSELNMSSLELGDSALYFCASSLGLIKREAFFGQGTRLTVV.

This clone is a singleton in its sample. V usage is TRBV30 and J usage is TRBJ2-6; 10 bases line up with TRBD1. The germline V gene encodes CDR1 GTSNPN and CDR2 SVGIG (reference sequence). This CDR3 contains 19 residues. Germline trimming cut 0 bases from V and 2 bases from J; bases unmatched to any gene: 10. The CDR3 loop reads CAWSVLTGGASAGANVLTF. CDR3 bases: TGTGCCTGGAGTGTACTGACAGGGGGCGCTTCGGCTGGGGCCAACGTCCTGACTTTC.

This chain uses TRBV6-1 with TRBJ1-1, with a tentative D call TRBD1 (5 bases). The germline V gene has CDR1 MNHNS and CDR2 SASEGT. The CDR3 contains 13 residues. Trimming cost V 4 bases and J 5 bases, with 11 bases left between them. CDR3 nucleotide sequence: TGTGCCAGCAGTGGGACACTCAATACTGAAGCTTTCTTT. It yields the protein CASSGTLNTEAFF.

V gene TRBV4-2 combines with J gene TRBJ1-1; no reliable D call. Germline CDR1 reads LGHNA; CDR2 reads YNFKEQ. CDR3 size: 15 residues. Trimming stripped 0 bases from V and 6 bases from J, with 14 bases between. The CDR3, as DNA: TGTGCCAGCAGCCAAGATACGGGGTTGATCCCTGAAGCTTTCTTT. Translating it yields CASSQDTGLIPEAFF.

The chain is built from TRBV7-3 and TRBJ2-1; 9 nucleotides agree with TRBD2. This CDR3 is 16 amino acids long. Germline V gene lookup returns CDR1 SGHTA and CDR2 FQGTGA. V lost 2 bases and J lost 8; bases outside the gene matches: 10. For the CDR3, the DNA is TGTGCCAGCAGCTTAGGCCTAGCGGGGTGGTTGGATGAGCAGTTCTTC. Translated: CASSLGLAGWLDEQFF.

The chain employs TRBV5-1 and TRBJ2-1, with 9 positions matching TRBD1. Germline values: CDR1 SGHRS, CDR2 YFSETQ. CDR3 length: 15 amino acids. With V trimmed by 2 bases and J by 3 bases, 3 bases remained unmatched. DNA for the CDR3: TGCGCCAGCAGCTTCGGGACAGGGAACTACAATGAGCAGTTCTTC. Its protein product is CASSFGTGNYNEQFF.

The V call is TRBV19, the J call TRBJ1-2; 9 nucleotides align to TRBD1. V gave up 3 bases and J gave up 5 bases; unmatched junction bases: 7. CDR1 is LNHDA, CDR2 SQIVND, per germline (reference sequence). The CDR3 contains 15 residues. The CDR3 bases are TGTGCCAGTAGTATGGGGCTGGACAGGGGATATGGCTACACCTTC. As protein: CASSMGLDRGYGYTF.

This clone was counted between two and nine times. The same CDR3 also results from other DNA sequences found in this sample. The chain has TRBV7-9 and TRBJ1-4, with 8 bases matching TRBD1. Trimming took 4 bases from V and 3 from J; bases not matched to a gene: 1. The CDR3 sequence is 14 residues long. CDR1 is SEHNR, CDR2 FQNEAQ, per germline (reference sequence). The CDR3 sequence: CASSSDRANEKLFF. Here the CDR3 DNA reads TGTGCCAGCAGCTCGGACAGGGCTAATGAAAAACTGTTTTTT.

The rearrangement uses TRBV5-1 and TRBJ1-6; D perhaps matches TRBD1 (6 bases). The V gene's germline CDR1 is SGHRS and CDR2 YFSETQ. The CDR3 sequence is 13 residues long. Trimming cost V 0 bases and J 10 bases, with 8 bases left between them. The CDR3 bases are TGCGCCAGCAGCTTGGAGGGGGAATCACCCCTCCACTTT. Translating gives CASSLEGESPLHF.

The J gene is TRBJ2-3, the V gene TRBV10-3, with 8 bases matching TRBD1. With V trimmed by 5 bases and J by 2 bases, 6 bases remained unmatched. CDR3 length equals 15 residues. The germline gives CDR1 ENHRY, CDR2 SYGVKD. The CDR3 sequence is CAISKTGQDTDTQYF. The CDR3 region has the DNA TGTGCCATCAGTAAAACGGGACAGGACACAGATACGCAGTATTTT.